The following is a T cell receptor (beta chain) sequence with its context. Through Arm-PCR of CDR3 regions and iRepertoire HTBI primers, TCR beta libraries were built. MiXCR was run by TCRdb on the multiplex PCR reads, yielding one entry per CDR3 protein. Of a few hundred thousand distinct CDR3 sequences in the sample, approximately 25% were seen once. This record belongs to a study of regulatory T cells in long-lasting Graves disease. As for time point: persistent/refractory GD, antithyroid drugs over 5 years with positive TRAb. From RNA extracted from PBMCs, the TCR library was made. CDR1 is DFQATT and CDR2 is SNEGSKA in the germline V gene (reference sequence). Unmatched junction bases numbered 7, after V lost 1 base and J lost 1 base. The CDR3 length is 16 residues.

The chain joins TRBV20-1 to TRBJ1-1; 9 bases line up with TRBD1. This receptor was obtained from a woman in her thirties or forties with Graves disease. The material was peripheral blood mononuclear cells (PBMCs), obtained when the disease was refractory, from a patient treated with antithyroid drugs. CDR3 sequence (DNA): TGCAGTGCTAGAGGTAGGACAGGGGTGACGAACACTGAAGCTTTCTTT. It yields the protein CSARGRTGVTNTEAFF.